A single sample is the source of the 5 T cell receptor beta chains below, sequenced in a study of somatic mutations in cytotoxic T cells in rheumatoid arthritis. Profiled with immunoSEQ multiplex PCR; TCRdb holds only in-frame clones, not every one. This sample has tens of thousands of clones, with approximately 80% found just once. The source material was CD8+ T cells sorted from blood. The receptor source for this set is an adult with rheumatoid arthritis.

This chain uses TRBV27 with TRBJ2-1, with D possibly TRBD1 on 5 matching bases. CDR1 and CDR2 (germline): MNHEY, SMNVEV (reference sequence). The germline V and J ends were trimmed by 0 bases and 5 bases, with 11 bases remaining between them. CDR3 length: 15 residues. Here the CDR3 DNA reads TGTGCCAGCAGTTTATCAGTACAGGTCAACAATGAGCAGTTCTTC. Translating it yields CASSLSVQVNNEQFF.

This clone was observed a single time. The gene calls are TRBV19 and TRBJ2-2, with D unclear. The CDR3 has 16 amino acids. With 6 bases removed from V and 2 bases from J, the gap between germline ends came to 16 bases. CDR1 and CDR2 (germline): LNHDA, SQIVND (reference sequence). The CDR3 bases are TGTGCCAGTAGGGGCAGTTACCTCTTAAACACCGGGGAGCTGTTTTTT. Encoded protein: CASRGSYLLNTGELFF.

In the case of this clone: At one end the junction does not follow the germline gene, possibly because of a read error. The chain combines TRBV13 with TRBJ1-2, with D possibly being TRBD1 (5 bases). The CDR3 is 14 residues long. Germline assignment: CDR1 PRHDT and CDR2 FYEKMQ (reference sequence). CDR3 residues: CASSSQGVPEDVHF. The DNA of the CDR3 is TGTGCCAGCAGCTCGCAGGGTGTCCCGGAGGATGTTCACTTC.

This chain joins TRBV7-6 and TRBJ2-7, with 11 bases that match TRBD2. V lost 5 bases to trimming and J lost 1 base; unmatched junction nucleotides: 10. CDR1 and CDR2 from the germline V gene are SGHVS and FNYEAQ. This CDR3 has 17 residues. The chain's CDR3 is CASSPRTSGGRSYEQYF. Written as DNA, the CDR3 is TGTGCCAGCAGCCCACGAACTAGCGGGGGCCGTTCCTACGAGCAGTACTTC.

This CDR3 is CASSFRTGELFF. The CDR3 DNA is TGTGCCAGCAGCTTCAGGACCGGGGAGCTGTTTTTT. The J gene is TRBJ2-2, the V gene TRBV7-9; no definite D call. The V gene lost 3 bases and the J gene lost 5 bases, with 4 bases spanning the gap. The CDR3 is made up of 12 amino acids. Germline CDR1 SEHNR, CDR2 FQNEAQ (reference sequence).